Below are 28 T cell receptor beta chains sequenced from a single sample in a study of tissue T cells after allogeneic stem cell transplantation. The method was immunoSEQ multiplex PCR; TCRdb's version includes in-frame clones alone and lacks a portion of them. The table lists 9,500 to 15,000 clones, 70% of them singletons. The sequencing used tissue from the right colon, collected at autopsy. The source of these receptors is a woman aged 18-55 years with breast cancer.

This clone has just a few counts. This chain uses TRBV2 with TRBJ2-7, with 7 bases identical to TRBD2. Looked up from germline, CDR1 is SNHLY and CDR2 is FYNNEI. The junction had 7 bases not matched to a gene; V was cut back by 5 bases and J by 12 bases. This CDR3 comprises 11 residues. The CDR3 sequence: CASSYGLVPYF. The DNA for the CDR3 is TGTGCCAGCAGTTACGGACTAGTCCCGTACTTC.

The V and J genes are TRBV5-4 and TRBJ1-1, with D perhaps TRBD1 (6 bases). The CDR3 loop spans 13 amino acids. V gave up 5 bases and J gave up 2 bases, with 10 bases separating them. CDR1 and CDR2 (germline): SGHNT, YYREEE (reference sequence). The CDR3 loop reads CASRDSRNTEAFF. The CDR3, as DNA: TGTGCCAGCAGGGACAGCAGAAACACTGAAGCTTTCTTT.

This rearrangement joins TRBV3-1 (or the pseudogene TRBV3-2) to TRBJ1-6, with D unclear. Germline V gives CDR1 LGHDT, CDR2 YNNKEL (reference sequence). V lost 0 bases and J 5 bases, leaving 8 bases between the germline ends. The CDR3 has 15 amino acids. The CDR3 region has the DNA TGTGCCAGCAGCCAAGAGCTACCCAATAATTCACCCCTCCACTTT. Translated: CASSQELPNNSPLHF.

The chain recombines TRBV5-5 with TRBJ2-7; maybe TRBD1 (6 bases). From germline, CDR1 is SGHKS and CDR2 YYEKEE (reference sequence). V was clipped by 1 base and J by 2 bases, with 7 bases between them. The CDR3 is 13 residues long. For the CDR3, the DNA is TGTGCCAGCAGCTTGCCAGGGGCCTACGAGCAGTACTTC. It specifies CASSLPGAYEQYF.

The table lists this clone with a few counts. The chain has TRBV6-1 and TRBJ2-7; 12 bases are a match to TRBD2. This CDR3 is 19 amino acids long. Trimming removed 2 bases from V and 5 bases from J; junction bases left unmatched: 16. The V gene's germline CDR1 is MNHNS and CDR2 SASEGT. CDR3: CASSEQGSRSSGRADEQYF. The DNA of the CDR3 is TGTGCCAGCAGTGAACAGGGTTCACGCTCTAGCGGGAGGGCCGACGAGCAGTACTTC.

The gene calls are TRBV10-3 and TRBJ1-1, with 9 bases identical to TRBD1. Germline loops: CDR1 ENHRY, CDR2 SYGVKD. The CDR3 contains 13 residues. J was trimmed by 1 base and V by 8 bases; bases with no gene match: 2. This CDR3 reads CAIRDRANTEAFF. The CDR3 DNA follows: TGTGCCATCCGGGACAGGGCGAACACTGAAGCTTTCTTT.

This sequence joins TRBV4-2 and TRBJ1-5, with a weak D call TRBD1 (5 bases). The CDR3 is 13 amino acids. Trimming stripped 1 base from V and 7 bases from J, with 8 bases between. Per the germline V gene, CDR1 is LGHNA and CDR2 is YNFKEQ. CDR3 region: CASSQGGNQPQHF. The CDR3 bases are TGTGCCAGCAGCCAAGGGGGGAACCAGCCCCAGCATTTT.

About this clone itself: Other nucleotide sequences from this sample produce the same CDR3. V usage is TRBV29-1 and J usage is TRBJ2-3; D not resolved. Germline CDR1 is SQVTM and CDR2 is ANQGSEA. CDR3 length: 11 amino acids. The V and J ends lost 4 bases and 2 bases respectively, with 4 bases between them. CDR3 sequence (DNA): TGCAGCGTTGGTCCCACAGATACGCAGTATTTT. It codes for CSVGPTDTQYF.

The chain employs TRBV5-1 and TRBJ1-3; D remains unclear. CDR1 and CDR2 from the germline V gene are SGHRS and YFSETQ. CDR3 size: 16 residues. With 0 bases removed from V and 0 bases from J, the gap between germline ends came to 10 bases. CDR3 in DNA: TGCGCCAGCAGCTTGGCCGGGCAGGTCTCTGGAAACACCATATATTTT. It codes for CASSLAGQVSGNTIYF. Supplemented by reference TRBV5-1 and TRBJ1-3, the full variable domain reads KAGVTQTPRYLIKTRGQQVTLSCSPISGHRSVSWYQQTPGQGLQFLFEYFSETQRNKGNFPGRFSGRQFSNSRSEMNVSTLELGDSALYLCASSLAGQVSGNTIYFGEGSWLTVV.

J is TRBJ1-2 and V is TRBV7-2; no definite D call. The germline V gene encodes CDR1 SGHTA and CDR2 FQGNSA. Between the trimmed V and J ends, which lost 1 base and 4 bases, there was a span of 13 bases. The CDR3 contains 15 residues. The CDR3 loop reads CASSLGRTAAYGYTF. The CDR3 DNA sequence: TGTGCCAGCAGCTTAGGGAGGACCGCAGCCTATGGCTACACCTTC. The full variable domain, in which reference TRBV7-2 and TRBJ1-2 provide the parts outside the CDR3, is GAGVSQSPSNKVTEKGKDVELRCDPISGHTALYWYRQSLGQGLEFLIYFQGNSAPDKSGLPSDRFSAERTGGSVSTLTIQRTQQEDSAVYLCASSLGRTAAYGYTFGSGTRLTVV.

This clone was seen a handful of times. The chain carries TRBV5-1 and TRBJ2-7, with D unclear. CDR1 is SGHRS, CDR2 YFSETQ, per germline. With 0 bases removed from V and 3 bases from J, the gap between germline ends came to 10 bases. This CDR3 is 14 amino acids long. Here the CDR3 reads CASSLGPGDYEQYF. The CDR3 DNA is TGCGCCAGCAGCTTGGGCCCGGGTGACTACGAGCAGTACTTC.

The rearrangement links TRBV6-1 to TRBJ1-2, with no clear D. Trimming took off 2 bases at V and 4 bases at J, with 11 bases between the two ends. The germline CDR1 and CDR2 sequences are MNHNS and SASEGT. The CDR3 extends over 14 amino acids. CDR3 residues: CASSEMEHFYGYTF. The CDR3 nucleotides are TGTGCCAGCAGTGAAATGGAACATTTCTATGGCTACACCTTC.

This rearrangement joins TRBV9 to TRBJ2-2, with TRBD2 matching over 10 bases. CDR1 and CDR2 (germline): SGDLS, YYNGEE. The CDR3 consists of 16 residues. The junction had 6 bases not matched to a gene; V was cut back by 0 bases and J by 7 bases. CDR3 nucleotide sequence: TGTGCCAGCAGCGTAGCCCTAGCGGGAGCCGGCGGGGAGCTGTTTTTT. Its translation: CASSVALAGAGGELFF. The full variable domain, its missing parts supplied by reference TRBV9 and TRBJ2-2, is DSGVTQTPKHLITATGQRVTLRCSPRSGDLSVYWYQQSLDQGLQFLIQYYNGEERAKGNILERFSAQQFPDLHSELNLSSLELGDSALYFCASSVALAGAGGELFFGEGSRLTVL.

This clone was counted between two and nine times. This chain links TRBV24-1 with TRBJ1-2; no firm D call. The CDR3 sequence is 14 residues long. The V end lost 4 bases, the J end lost 2 bases, and 10 bases lay between the germline ends. Germline CDR1 and CDR2: KGHDR and SFDVKD. The CDR3 reads CATSEATQNYGYTF. CDR3 bases: TGTGCCACCAGTGAGGCGACTCAAAACTATGGCTACACCTTC.

The chain has TRBV4-2 and TRBJ2-5, with D hard to call. Germline-derived CDR1 and CDR2 are LGHNA and YNFKEQ. The CDR3 extends over 12 amino acids. V dropped 4 bases and J dropped 6 bases, with 9 bases sitting between them. This CDR3 is CASSPEVQTQYF. The CDR3 nucleotides are TGTGCCAGCAGCCCCGAGGTACAGACCCAGTACTTC.

The chain combines TRBV5-8 with TRBJ1-2; TRBD1 matches 9 bases. The CDR3 extends over 14 amino acids. Trimming cost V 3 bases and J 5 bases; bases outside gene matches: 5. The germline CDR1 and CDR2 sequences are SGHTS and YDEGEE. The DNA for the CDR3 is TGTGCCAGCAGCTCCCGGACAGGGGAATATGGCTACACCTTC. Encoded protein: CASSSRTGEYGYTF.

The chain joins TRBV6-5 to TRBJ2-7, with 8 positions matching TRBD1. V was clipped by 5 bases and J by 7 bases; unmatched bases: 13. Germline-derived CDR1 and CDR2 are MNHEY and SVGAGI. The CDR3 consists of 15 residues. CDR3 nucleotide sequence: TGTGCCAGCAGTCTTCAGGACAGGGAGGTGGGGGAGCAGTACTTC. It encodes CASSLQDREVGEQYF.

The chain combines TRBV18 with TRBJ2-7, with 7 bases that match TRBD1. Trimming took 2 bases from V and 7 from J; bases not matched to a gene: 5. Germline-derived CDR1 and CDR2 are KGHSH and LQKENI. The CDR3 is made up of 13 amino acids. CDR3 protein: CASSPEDRTEQYF. Here the CDR3 DNA reads TGTGCCAGCTCACCAGAGGACAGGACGGAGCAGTACTTC.

This clone was observed a single time. This chain uses TRBV27 with TRBJ2-2; D gene unclear. V was shortened by 4 bases and J by 5 bases, with 8 bases between the two germline ends. Per germline, CDR1 MNHEY and CDR2 SMNVEV (reference sequence). The CDR3 spans 13 residues. The CDR3 nucleotides are TGTGCCAGCAGTTATAGAAGGACCGGGGAGCTGTTTTTT. Protein product: CASSYRRTGELFF.

In its sample, this clone was seen a few times. V and J are TRBV7-2 and TRBJ2-5; TRBD2 matches at 9 bases. This CDR3 is built from 15 residues. Germline V lookup: CDR1 SGHTA, CDR2 FQGNSA. The V and J ends lost 4 bases and 3 bases, in that order; junction bases with no gene match: 6. CDR3 amino acids: CASSWGQRGEETQYF. CDR3 in DNA: TGTGCCAGCAGCTGGGGCCAGCGGGGGGAAGAGACCCAGTACTTC.

This clone was found once. The rearrangement joins TRBV7-2 to TRBJ2-7; unclear D gene. Germline V gene lookup returns CDR1 SGHTA and CDR2 FQGNSA. The CDR3 contains 12 residues. Trimming stripped 1 base from V and 3 bases from J, with 4 bases between. The CDR3, as DNA: TGTGCCAGCAGCTTAGTGGGCTACGAGCAGTACTTC. Amino acids: CASSLVGYEQYF. Using reference TRBV7-2 and TRBJ2-7 for the parts outside the CDR3, the full variable domain is GAGVSQSPSNKVTEKGKDVELRCDPISGHTALYWYRQSLGQGLEFLIYFQGNSAPDKSGLPSDRFSAERTGGSVSTLTIQRTQQEDSAVYLCASSLVGYEQYFGPGTRLTVT.

This clone was detected a few times. The chain joins TRBV5-1 to TRBJ1-2, with D tentatively TRBD1 (5 bases). The CDR3 totals 14 residues. V was cut by 0 bases and J by 3 bases, with 9 bases left in between. Germline assignment: CDR1 SGHRS and CDR2 YFSETQ. The CDR3 DNA reads as TGCGCCAGCAGCTTGGAGTGGGGGGACTATGGCTACACCTTC. Translation gives CASSLEWGDYGYTF.

This clone was observed a handful of times. This specimen includes other DNA sequences encoding the same CDR3. The chain links TRBV11-2 to TRBJ2-1; 12 bases map to TRBD2. CDR1 and CDR2 from the germline V gene are SGHAT and FQNNGV. The CDR3 covers 15 residues. V gave up 4 bases and J gave up 3 bases; unmatched junction bases: 1. This chain's CDR3 is CASSSGLAGYNEQFF. CDR3 DNA sequence: TGTGCCAGCAGCTCGGGACTAGCGGGCTACAATGAGCAGTTCTTC.

The chain employs TRBV29-1 and TRBJ2-3; 12 bases are a match to TRBD1. With 6 bases clipped from V and 4 bases from J, the junction kept 8 bases outside the gene matches. The CDR3 is 15 residues long. Germline lookup yields CDR1 SQVTM and CDR2 ANQGSEA. The CDR3 reads CSVSPGTGGSDTQYF. The DNA for the CDR3 is TGCAGCGTCTCTCCCGGGACAGGGGGCTCAGATACGCAGTATTTT.

The chain joins TRBV27 to TRBJ2-5, with D perhaps TRBD1 or TRBD2 (5 bases each). The V end was cut by 5 bases, the J end by 3 bases, with 25 bases between. CDR3 length equals 18 residues. In germline, CDR1 is MNHEY, CDR2 SMNVEV (reference sequence). CDR3 amino acids: CASSPSTKWDVIKETQYF. The CDR3 DNA reads as TGTGCCAGCAGTCCCTCTACCAAATGGGACGTAATTAAAGAGACCCAGTACTTC.

The chain joins TRBV27 to TRBJ2-7, with D hard to call. V lost 5 bases and J lost 1, with 12 bases in between. The CDR3 has 14 residues. CDR1 and CDR2 from the germline V gene are MNHEY and SMNVEV (reference sequence). This CDR3 reads CASSQVGISYEQYF. In DNA form, the CDR3 reads TGTGCCAGCAGTCAGGTGGGGATTTCCTACGAGCAGTACTTC.

The chain links TRBV6-2 or TRBV6-3 to TRBJ2-7, with 11 bases matching TRBD2. Germline CDR1 and CDR2: MNHEY and SVGEGT. V lost 2 bases, J lost 3 bases, and 0 bases stayed unmatched. The CDR3 runs 14 residues. The CDR3 DNA sequence: TGTGCCAGCAGTTACGGGACTAGCGGCTACGAGCAGTACTTC. This sequence encodes CASSYGTSGYEQYF.

The J gene is TRBJ2-1, the V gene TRBV30, with 13 bases aligning to TRBD2. J lost 0 bases, V lost 1 base, and 0 bases had no gene match. CDR1 is GTSNPN, CDR2 SVGIG, per germline (reference sequence). This CDR3 contains 16 residues. The DNA for the CDR3 is TGTGCCTGGAGTGGACTAGCGGGGGGCTCCTACAATGAGCAGTTCTTC. It specifies CAWSGLAGGSYNEQFF.